The source of this TCR beta chain is a study of Graves' ophthalmopathy and Graves' hyperthyroidism. Across the whole study: Before any treatment, peripheral blood was taken at the initial diagnosis.

The authors amplified TCR beta CDR3 regions, and they did so from RNA transcripts for repertoire sequencing. The library came from an HTBI-primed first-round RT-PCR and a second-round multiplex PCR. One entry per CDR3 protein, called by TCRdb with MiXCR from the multiplex PCR reads. The sample has 350,000 or so distinct CDR3 sequences; 15% to 20% are singletons. Overall study results and limits: Ophthalmopathy cases were distinguished from stable hyperthyroidism by a 13-signature model, reaching just over 85% sensitivity and roughly 80% specificity. With roughly 65% sensitivity and 72% to 80% specificity, the model predicted ophthalmopathy progression.

This clonotype was recorded at least ten times. Its antigen is unknown. The CDR3 extends over 15 amino acids. J was trimmed by 6 bases and V by 5 bases; bases with no gene match: 5. Germline values: CDR1 SGHTA, CDR2 FQGNSA. The chain employs TRBV7-2 and TRBJ2-2; 11 bases are a match to TRBD2. The clonotype was recovered from an adult man with Graves' ophthalmopathy. The sample comprised peripheral blood. CDR3 in amino acids: CASSGQTSGAGELFF. The CDR3 DNA sequence: TGTGCCAGCAGCGGTCAGACTAGCGGGGCCGGGGAGCTGTTTTTT.